The rows below give T cell receptor beta chains drawn from one sample of a study of T cell responses to AZD1222 COVID-19 vaccine. TCRdb keeps only in-frame clones here, not all; method: immunoSEQ multiplex PCR. The table has roughly 140,000 clones, about 90% seen once; the top ten hold around 3%. The sequenced sample was peripheral blood, obtained on day 0 of AZD1222 vaccination. The receptors here all came from an adult in good health. The CDR3 runs from the conserved cysteine through the conserved F or W. Fields, in order: CDR3 length, J gene, V gene, D gene, clone size, CDR3 protein, CDR3 DNA. D genes are given only for firm matches. Some rows have no size entry. The others give once, few or many, or a class for an expanded clone.

16 TRBJ1-5 TRBV3-1/TRBV3-2 . once CASSQDGGRGNQPQHF TGTGCCAGCAGCCAAGATGGAGGGAGGGGCAATCAGCCCCAGCATTTT
14 TRBJ1-1 TRBV5-1 TRBD1 once CASSLGDRGTEAFF TGCGCCAGCAGCTTGGGGGACAGGGGAACTGAAGCTTTCTTT
17 TRBJ2-1 TRBV9 TRBD2 . CASSVSSGSHTYNEQFF TGTGCCAGCAGCGTATCCAGCGGGAGCCACACCTACAATGAGCAGTTCTTC
11 TRBJ2-7 TRBV6-2/TRBV6-3 . . CASSALYEQYF TGTGCCAGCAGCGCACTCTACGAGCAGTACTTC
13 TRBJ2-1 TRBV27 . . CASSSGLNNEQFF TGTGCCAGCAGTTCCGGACTAAACAATGAGCAGTTCTTC
15 TRBJ2-7 TRBV19 . once CASAKEVGMTHEQYF TGTGCCAGTGCCAAGGAGGTAGGGATGACCCACGAGCAGTACTTC
14 TRBJ2-7 TRBV28 TRBD2 . CASSSPGTSYEQYF TGTGCCAGCAGTTCGCCCGGGACTAGCTACGAGCAGTACTTC
14 TRBJ2-4 TRBV19 . . CASSVGGPKNIQYF TGTGCCAGTAGTGTAGGGGGACCCAAAAACATTCAGTACTTC
13 TRBJ2-7 TRBV5-6 TRBD1 . CASSLGGGREQYF TGTGCCAGCAGCTTAGGGGGCGGAAGGGAGCAGTACTTC
13 TRBJ2-7 TRBV19 TRBD1 . CASRSTGVGEQYF TGTGCCAGTAGGTCAACAGGGGTCGGGGAGCAGTACTTC
12 TRBJ2-3 TRBV2 . once CASSVGRDTQYF TGTGCCAGCAGTGTTGGACGGGATACGCAGTATTTT
15 TRBJ2-3 TRBV6-5 . . CASSYNPSSTDTQYF TGTGCCAGCAGTTACAACCCATCCTCCACAGATACGCAGTATTTT
14 TRBJ2-7 TRBV11-3 . . CASSPSGPNGEQYF TGTGCCAGCAGCCCCAGCGGACCGAACGGGGAGCAGTACTTC
15 TRBJ2-5 TRBV4-2 TRBD1 . CASSQGDRDQETQYF TGTGCCAGCAGCCAAGGGGACAGGGACCAAGAGACCCAGTACTTC
14 TRBJ2-7 TRBV19 . . CASRLAGTSYEQYF TGTGCCAGTAGACTAGCCGGGACCAGTTACGAGCAGTACTTC
15 TRBJ2-7 TRBV7-2 . . CASSLRTPGSYEQYF TGTGCCAGCAGCTTAAGGACCCCCGGTAGTTACGAGCAGTACTTC